This note documents a single T cell receptor beta chain sequence. The sample comes from a study of blood T cell repertoires in COVID-19. Study-level information: Samples of COVID-19 (acute and convalescent) were obtained from the United States, Italy and Spain. PBMCs, B-cell-depleted T cells, or T cells were the source of the cDNA or gDNA that made up the material.

The CDR3 totals 15 residues. From germline, CDR1 is SGHTA and CDR2 FQGNSA. The V segment lost 6 bases and the J segment 6 bases; nucleotides outside the gene matches: 11. Authors' analysis steps: The authors estimated nucleated cell counts from reference gene primer amplification. This table comes from immunoSEQ multiplex PCR, and its TCRdb copy is limited to in-frame clones, with some not included. V and J calls and clone size are as listed in that table; D and trimming were resolved from the DNA. The sample has more than 400,000 clones, 80% to 90% seen once. The clonotype comes from a human donor in a cohort sampled during active COVID-19. The chain joins TRBV7-2 to TRBJ2-3, with 8 bases lining up with TRBD2. The sequenced material came from peripheral blood. The CDR3 loop is CASRRGAGGSDTQYF. As DNA, the CDR3 is TGTGCCAGCAGGAGAGGGGCGGGAGGAAGTGATACGCAGTATTTT. The full variable domain, in which reference TRBV7-2 and TRBJ2-3 provide the parts outside the CDR3, is GAGVSQSPSNKVTEKGKDVELRCDPISGHTALYWYRQSLGQGLEFLIYFQGNSAPDKSGLPSDRFSAERTGGSVSTLTIQRTQQEDSAVYLCASRRGAGGSDTQYFGPGTRLTVL.